This is a list of T cell receptor beta chains from one sample in a study of T-cell reconstitution after alpha-beta-depleted transplantation in children. One entry per CDR3 protein, called by TCRdb with MiXCR from the PCR reads. The data show about 510,000 distinct CDR3 sequences, 9.5% to 12% seen once. This material consisted of PBMCs, mostly from graft donor cells, taken 180 days after TCRalphabeta/CD19-depleted stem cell transplant. The receptors derive from a female patient aged 2 to 10 who had a stem cell transplant for aplastic anemia, so the T cells may come from the graft donor. Each CDR3 is given with its conserved first and last residue. The D gene is left open where the match is weak. Rows give clone size only sometimes, using once, few, many, or a class for an expanded clone.

V gene	D gene	clone size	J gene	CDR3 DNA	CDR3 protein
TRBV28	.	once	TRBJ2-7	TGTGCCAGCAGTTTAGCAGGGCCCGGCTCCTACGAGCAGTACTTC	CASSLAGPGSYEQYF
TRBV6-1	.	.	TRBJ2-5	TGTGCCAGCTACCCATGGGGAAATCTTCAAGAGACCCAGTACTTC	CASYPWGNLQETQYF
TRBV7-2	TRBD2	few	TRBJ2-5	TGTGCCAGCAGCCCGGGGGGGGGCGGGTTCCAAGAGACCCAGTACTTC	CASSPGGGGFQETQYF
TRBV7-6	.	few	TRBJ1-1	TGTGCCAGCAGTCCCGGGGGGACACACGAAGCTTTCTTT	CASSPGGTHEAFF
TRBV5-5	.	few	TRBJ1-2	TGTGCCAGCAAGACGGTGGGAAGCTATGGCTACACCTTC	CASKTVGSYGYTF
TRBV7-2	.	few	TRBJ1-6	TGTGCCAGCAGGAACAGGAATAATTCACCCCTCCACTTT	CASRNRNNSPLHF
TRBV7-2	TRBD1	few	TRBJ2-4	TGTGCCAGCAGCCGCCCGACAGGGAAAAACATTCAGTACTTC	CASSRPTGKNIQYF
TRBV29-1	.	.	TRBJ1-1	TGCAGCGTTGAAGGAAATGAAGCTTTCTTT	CSVEGNEAFF
TRBV12-3/TRBV12-4	.	many	TRBJ2-3	TGTGCCAGCAGTTGGGCGGACAGCACAGATACGCAGTATTTT	CASSWADSTDTQYF
TRBV4-3	.	.	TRBJ2-2	TGCGCCAGCAGCCAGGGGCCCGGTGCCGGGGAGCTGTTTTTT	CASSQGPGAGELFF
TRBV4-3	TRBD1	.	TRBJ2-2	TGCGCCAGCTCCCGGGACAGGTTTGTATCCGGGGAGCTGTTTTTT	CASSRDRFVSGELFF
TRBV15	.	.	TRBJ2-7	TGTGCCACCAGCAGAGAGGGGGGGGCGTGGGACGAGCAGTACTTC	CATSREGGAWDEQYF
TRBV29-1	TRBD2	few	TRBJ2-1	TGCAGCGTCACTAGCGGGATGATAAGTGAGCAGTTCTTC	CSVTSGMISEQFF
TRBV7-8	.	many	TRBJ2-3	TGTGCCAGCAGCTTACTGTGGGGAATCCCAGATACGCAGTATTTT	CASSLLWGIPDTQYF
TRBV7-3	.	few	TRBJ2-5	TGTGCCAGCAGCTTAGGAGGCAGGGCCAAAGAGACCCAGTACTTC	CASSLGGRAKETQYF
TRBV15	TRBD2	few	TRBJ2-5	TGTGCCACCAGCAGAGGGGGGACGGGAGGGCCTCTAAGAGAGACCCAGTACTTC	CATSRGGTGGPLRETQYF
TRBV7-9	TRBD1	few	TRBJ1-4	TGTGCCAGCAGCTTAGCTGCAGGGGGCGGTGAAAAACTGTTTTTT	CASSLAAGGGEKLFF
TRBV9	TRBD2	.	TRBJ2-7	TGTGCCAGCAGCGTAGGGGCTAGCGGCTACGAGCAGTACTTC	CASSVGASGYEQYF
TRBV5-1	.	many	TRBJ2-3	TGCGCCAGCAGCTTGGGTGTCGACACAGATACGCAGTATTTT	CASSLGVDTDTQYF
TRBV9	.	many	TRBJ1-3	TGTGCCAGCAGCGCATTACCCGGGACCACTGGAAACACCATATATTTT	CASSALPGTTGNTIYF
TRBV9	.	few	TRBJ2-7	TGTGCCAGCAGCGGGGGCGACAGGTTCACCTACGAGCAGTACTTC	CASSGGDRFTYEQYF
TRBV7-8	TRBD1	few	TRBJ2-3	TGTGCCAGCAGCTCTAGGGGCGGGACAGGTGTGTCGGATACGCAGTATTTT	CASSSRGGTGVSDTQYF
TRBV25-1	.	.	TRBJ1-1	TGTGCCAGCAGTGAATATTGGGACACTGAAGCTTTCTTT	CASSEYWDTEAFF
TRBV12-3/TRBV12-4	TRBD1	many	TRBJ2-1	TGTGCCAGCAGGTCCTCGGACAGGGGCAATGAGCAGTTCTTC	CASRSSDRGNEQFF
TRBV20-1	TRBD2	.	TRBJ2-1	TGCAGTGCTAATAGTAGGTCTAGCGGTTACAATGAGCAGTTCTTC	CSANSRSSGYNEQFF
TRBV9	.	few	TRBJ1-5	TGTGCCAGCAGCCACGGGGGGGGGAATCAGCCCCAGCATTTT	CASSHGGGNQPQHF
TRBV9	.	few	TRBJ2-5	TGTGCCAGCAGCGTTGGCTACCAAGAGACCCAGTACTTC	CASSVGYQETQYF
TRBV19	TRBD2	.	TRBJ2-7	TGTGCCAGTAGCCCGGGACTAGCGGGATATTCAGGCGAGCAGTACTTC	CASSPGLAGYSGEQYF
TRBV6-1	TRBD2	few	TRBJ2-2	TGTGCCAGCAGTCATATAAAGGGAGGGCGGGAGGGCACCGGGGAGCTGTTTTTT	CASSHIKGGREGTGELFF
TRBV15	TRBD2	.	TRBJ2-2	TGTGCCACCAGCAGACCCCCTCGGGGGAGGGGAATCGGGGAGCTGTTTTTT	CATSRPPRGRGIGELFF
TRBV15	TRBD2	.	TRBJ2-7	TGTGCCACCAGCAGAGAGGGCGGGGGTTACGAGCAGTACTTC	CATSREGGGYEQYF
TRBV28	.	many	TRBJ1-3	TGTGCCAGCAGCCCGGGGGGAAACACCATATATTTT	CASSPGGNTIYF
TRBV7-9	TRBD1	few	TRBJ2-3	TGTGCCAGCAGCCCCGAGGGGGCCACAGATACGCAGTATTTT	CASSPEGATDTQYF
TRBV7-9	.	.	TRBJ1-2	TGTGCCAGCAGCTTAGCGAGAAAGGGTTTCTATGGCTACACCTTC	CASSLARKGFYGYTF
TRBV4-3	TRBD1	few	TRBJ1-4	TGCGCCAGCAGACAAGACTTTGGACAGGGTGGACTGTTTTTT	CASRQDFGQGGLFF
TRBV20-1	.	many	TRBJ1-2	TGCAGTGCTTCCGGGACACCAGGCTACACCTTC	CSASGTPGYTF
TRBV4-2	.	.	TRBJ1-2	TGTGCCAGCAGCCAGGAGGGGGGAACTAACTATGGCTACACCTTC	CASSQEGGTNYGYTF
TRBV7-9	.	many	TRBJ1-6	TGTGCCAGCAGCCCCCCCACAGGTTATAATTCACCCCTCCACTTT	CASSPPTGYNSPLHF
TRBV7-7	.	.	TRBJ2-2	TGTGCCAGCAGCTTAGAGGTGGCAGGACCAAACGCCGGGGAGCTGTTTTTT	CASSLEVAGPNAGELFF
TRBV28	.	.	TRBJ1-1	TGTGCCAGCAGTTCACAGGCATCCTTGAACACTGAAGCTTTCTTT	CASSSQASLNTEAFF
TRBV12-3/TRBV12-4	.	.	TRBJ2-1	TGTGCCAGCAGTCTCATACGGCGGACTTTCTCCTACAATGAGCAGTTCTTC	CASSLIRRTFSYNEQFF
TRBV7-2	TRBD1	few	TRBJ2-7	TGTGCCAGCAGCTTAGCGCGGGGACAGGCTTACGAGCAGTACTTC	CASSLARGQAYEQYF
TRBV20-1	TRBD1	.	TRBJ1-1	TGCAGTGCCGAGACAGGGGCGAGTTACACTGAAGCTTTCTTT	CSAETGASYTEAFF
TRBV11-2	TRBD2	few	TRBJ2-1	TGTGCCAGCAGCCCCCAACTAGCGATACAGAGGGGGCAGTTCTTC	CASSPQLAIQRGQFF
TRBV7-2	TRBD2	few	TRBJ2-5	TGTGCCAGCAGCTCCCGACTAGCGAGGGAGACCCAGTACTTC	CASSSRLARETQYF
TRBV12-3/TRBV12-4	.	many	TRBJ1-5	TGTGCCAGCAGCCGTCCGGGACTTAATCAGCCCCAGCATTTT	CASSRPGLNQPQHF
TRBV12-5	.	.	TRBJ1-1	TGTGCTAGTGGTTTAGGAGGGAACACTGAAGCTTTCTTT	CASGLGGNTEAFF
TRBV20-1	.	many	TRBJ2-2	TGCAGTGCTAGAGCCCCGTTGGACACCGGGGAGCTGTTTTTT	CSARAPLDTGELFF
TRBV7-6	TRBD2	many	TRBJ2-1	TGTGCCAGCAGCTTGGAGCTAGCGGGAGGGCCTTCGTACAATGAGCAGTTCTTC	CASSLELAGGPSYNEQFF
TRBV7-2	.	many	TRBJ2-5	TGTGCCAGCAGCTTAGGCGCGAGAGAGACCCAGTACTTC	CASSLGARETQYF
TRBV25-1	.	.	TRBJ2-5	TGTGCCAGCAGTGAATTGGGAGCGGCACAAGAGACCCAGTACTTC	CASSELGAAQETQYF
TRBV12-3/TRBV12-4	TRBD1	few	TRBJ1-1	TGTGCCAGCAGTCCCCGCCTAACAGGGGATAACACTGAAGCTTTCTTT	CASSPRLTGDNTEAFF
TRBV6-1	.	.	TRBJ2-7	TGTGCCAGCAGAAGGATTAGCGGACTTAGCTCCTACGAGCAGTACTTC	CASRRISGLSSYEQYF